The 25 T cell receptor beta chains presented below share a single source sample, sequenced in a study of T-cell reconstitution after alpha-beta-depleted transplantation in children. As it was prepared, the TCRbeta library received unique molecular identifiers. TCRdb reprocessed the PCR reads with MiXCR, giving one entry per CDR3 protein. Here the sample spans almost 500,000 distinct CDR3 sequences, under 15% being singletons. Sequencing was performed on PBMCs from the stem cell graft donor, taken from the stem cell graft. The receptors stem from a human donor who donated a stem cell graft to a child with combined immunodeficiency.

CDR3 nucleotide sequence: TGTGCCAGCAGTTTAGGGCCCAATAGCAATCAGCCCCAGCATTTT. It translates to CASSLGPNSNQPQHF. The chain employs TRBV12-3 or TRBV12-4 and TRBJ1-5; no clear D. Trimming shortened V by 1 base and J by 0 bases, and 7 bases separated the two germline ends. The CDR3 sequence is 15 residues long.

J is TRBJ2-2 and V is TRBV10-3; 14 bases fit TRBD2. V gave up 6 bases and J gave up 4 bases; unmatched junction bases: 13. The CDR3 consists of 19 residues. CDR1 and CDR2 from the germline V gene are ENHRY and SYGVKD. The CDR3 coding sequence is TGTGCCATCAGCGGATGGACTAGCGGGAGGATGGGTAGCACCGGGGAGCTGTTTTTT. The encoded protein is CAISGWTSGRMGSTGELFF.

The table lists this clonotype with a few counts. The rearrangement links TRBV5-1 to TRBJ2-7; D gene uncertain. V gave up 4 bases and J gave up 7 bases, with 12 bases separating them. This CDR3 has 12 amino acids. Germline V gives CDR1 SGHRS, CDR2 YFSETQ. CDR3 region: CASSGNPGEQYF. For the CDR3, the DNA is TGCGCCAGCAGCGGAAACCCAGGAGAGCAGTACTTC.

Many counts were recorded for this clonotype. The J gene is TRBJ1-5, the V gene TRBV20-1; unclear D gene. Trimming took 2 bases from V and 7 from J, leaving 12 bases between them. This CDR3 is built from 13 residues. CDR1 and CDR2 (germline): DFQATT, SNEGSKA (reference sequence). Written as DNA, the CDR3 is TGCAGTGCTAGAAAGGAGGCCGGGCAGCCCCAGCATTTT. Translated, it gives CSARKEAGQPQHF.

The CDR3 sequence is CASSQVGAEGYEQYF. CDR3 nucleotide sequence: TGCGCCAGCAGCCAAGTCGGGGCAGAAGGCTACGAGCAGTACTTC. V and J are TRBV4-3 and TRBJ2-7; tentatively, D is TRBD1 or TRBD2 (5 bases each). The CDR3 is 15 residues long. Between the trimmed V and J ends, which lost 1 base and 3 bases, there was a span of 13 bases. Germline V lookup: CDR1 LGHNA, CDR2 YSLEER.

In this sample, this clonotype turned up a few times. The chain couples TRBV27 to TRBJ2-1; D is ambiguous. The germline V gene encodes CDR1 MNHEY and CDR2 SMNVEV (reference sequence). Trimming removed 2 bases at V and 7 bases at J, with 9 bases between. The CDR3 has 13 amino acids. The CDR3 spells CASSLGSTNEQFF. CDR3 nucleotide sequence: TGTGCCAGCAGTTTAGGTAGTACAAATGAGCAGTTCTTC.

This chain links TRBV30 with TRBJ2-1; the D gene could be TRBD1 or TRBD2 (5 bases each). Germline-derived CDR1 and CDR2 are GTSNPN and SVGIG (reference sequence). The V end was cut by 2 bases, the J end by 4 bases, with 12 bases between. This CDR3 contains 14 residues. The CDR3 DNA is TGTGCCTGGAGTTGGGGGACCGATTACAATGAGCAGTTCTTC. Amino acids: CAWSWGTDYNEQFF.

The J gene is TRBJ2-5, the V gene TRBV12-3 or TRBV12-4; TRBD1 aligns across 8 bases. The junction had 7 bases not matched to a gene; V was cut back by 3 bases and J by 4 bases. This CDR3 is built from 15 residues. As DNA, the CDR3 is TGTGCCAGCAGTTTTTTCCAGGGGGCTCGAGAGACCCAGTACTTC. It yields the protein CASSFFQGARETQYF.

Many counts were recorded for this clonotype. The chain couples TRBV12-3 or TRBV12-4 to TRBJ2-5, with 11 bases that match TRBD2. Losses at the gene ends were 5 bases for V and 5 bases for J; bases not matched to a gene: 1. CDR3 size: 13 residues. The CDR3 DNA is TGTGCCAGCAGTCCTAGCGGGAGGGAGACCCAGTACTTC. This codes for CASSPSGRETQYF.

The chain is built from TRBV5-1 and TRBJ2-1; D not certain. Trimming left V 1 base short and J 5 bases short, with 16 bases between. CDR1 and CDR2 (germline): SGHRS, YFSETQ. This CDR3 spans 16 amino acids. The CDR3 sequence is CASSLYAMSDHNEQFF. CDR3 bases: TGCGCCAGCAGCTTGTATGCCATGAGCGACCACAATGAGCAGTTCTTC. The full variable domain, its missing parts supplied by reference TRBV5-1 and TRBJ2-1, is KAGVTQTPRYLIKTRGQQVTLSCSPISGHRSVSWYQQTPGQGLQFLFEYFSETQRNKGNFPGRFSGRQFSNSRSEMNVSTLELGDSALYLCASSLYAMSDHNEQFFGPGTRLTVL.

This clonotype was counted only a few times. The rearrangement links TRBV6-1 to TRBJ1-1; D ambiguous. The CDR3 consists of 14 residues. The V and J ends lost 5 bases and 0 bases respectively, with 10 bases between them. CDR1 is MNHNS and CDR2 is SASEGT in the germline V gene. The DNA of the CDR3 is TGTGCCAGCAGTCAGACATACTTGAACACTGAAGCTTTCTTT. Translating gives CASSQTYLNTEAFF.

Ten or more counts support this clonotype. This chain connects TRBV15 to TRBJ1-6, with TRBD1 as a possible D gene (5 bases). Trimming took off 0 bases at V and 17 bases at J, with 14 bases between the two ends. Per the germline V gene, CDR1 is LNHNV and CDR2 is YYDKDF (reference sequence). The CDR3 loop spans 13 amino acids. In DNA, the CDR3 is TGTGCCACCAGCAGAGATCAGGGAGCACCTATCCACTTT. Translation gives CATSRDQGAPIHF.

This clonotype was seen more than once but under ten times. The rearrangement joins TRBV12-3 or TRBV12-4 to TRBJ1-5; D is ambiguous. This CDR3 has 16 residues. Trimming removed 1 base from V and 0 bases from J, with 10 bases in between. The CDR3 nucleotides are TGTGCCAGCAGTTTAGGGTTGGATTATAGCAATCAGCCCCAGCATTTT. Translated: CASSLGLDYSNQPQHF.

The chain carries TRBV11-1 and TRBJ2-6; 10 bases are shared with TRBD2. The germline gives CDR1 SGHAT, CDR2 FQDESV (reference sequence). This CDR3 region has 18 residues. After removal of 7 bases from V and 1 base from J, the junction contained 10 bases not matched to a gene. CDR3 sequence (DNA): TGTGCCAGCAAACGACTAGCGGGCCCCTCTTCTGGGGCCAACGTCCTGACTTTC. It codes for CASKRLAGPSSGANVLTF.

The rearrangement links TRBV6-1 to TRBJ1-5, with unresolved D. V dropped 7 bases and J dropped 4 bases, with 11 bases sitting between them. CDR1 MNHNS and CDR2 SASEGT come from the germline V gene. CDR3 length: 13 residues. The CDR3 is CASTEKKNQPQHF. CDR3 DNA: TGTGCCAGCACCGAAAAGAAGAATCAGCCCCAGCATTTT.

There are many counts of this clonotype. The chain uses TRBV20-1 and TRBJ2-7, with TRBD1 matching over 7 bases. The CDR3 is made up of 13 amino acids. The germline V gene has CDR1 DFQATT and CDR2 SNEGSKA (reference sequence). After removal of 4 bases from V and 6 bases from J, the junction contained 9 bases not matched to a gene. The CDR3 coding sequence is TGCAGTGCTATAGGGGGCAGGGTGGGCGAGCAGTACTTC. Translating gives CSAIGGRVGEQYF.

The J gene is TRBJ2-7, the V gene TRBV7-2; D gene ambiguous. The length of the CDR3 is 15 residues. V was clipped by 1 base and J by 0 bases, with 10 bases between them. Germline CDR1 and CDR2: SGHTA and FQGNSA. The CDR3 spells CASSLVQVSSYEQYF. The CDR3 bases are TGTGCCAGCAGCTTAGTCCAGGTTAGCTCCTACGAGCAGTACTTC.

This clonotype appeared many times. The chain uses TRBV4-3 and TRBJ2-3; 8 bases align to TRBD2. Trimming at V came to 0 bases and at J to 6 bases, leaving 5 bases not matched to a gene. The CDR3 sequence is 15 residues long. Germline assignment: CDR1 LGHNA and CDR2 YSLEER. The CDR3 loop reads CASSQDASGFDTQYF. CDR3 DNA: TGCGCCAGCAGCCAAGATGCTAGCGGGTTCGATACGCAGTATTTT.

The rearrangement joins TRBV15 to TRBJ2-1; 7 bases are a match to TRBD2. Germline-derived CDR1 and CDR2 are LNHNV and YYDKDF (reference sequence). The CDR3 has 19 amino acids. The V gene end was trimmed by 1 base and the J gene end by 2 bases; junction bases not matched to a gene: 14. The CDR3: CATSRAGGEAGVPYNEQFF. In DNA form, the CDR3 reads TGTGCCACCAGCAGAGCTGGGGGGGAGGCGGGCGTCCCCTACAATGAGCAGTTCTTC.

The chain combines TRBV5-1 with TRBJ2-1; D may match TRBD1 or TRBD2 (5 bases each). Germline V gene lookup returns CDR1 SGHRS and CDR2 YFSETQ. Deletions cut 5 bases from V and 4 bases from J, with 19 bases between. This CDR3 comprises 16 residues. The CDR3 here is CASSSGGVSKYNEQFF. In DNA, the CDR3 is TGCGCCAGCAGTAGTGGGGGAGTCTCTAAGTACAATGAGCAGTTCTTC.

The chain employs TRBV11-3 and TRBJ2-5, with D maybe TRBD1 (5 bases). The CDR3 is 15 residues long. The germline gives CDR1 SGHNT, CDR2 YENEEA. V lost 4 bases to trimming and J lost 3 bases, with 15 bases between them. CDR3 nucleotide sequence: TGTGCCAGCAGCTCCTACCTCGGCAGGGAAGAGACCCAGTACTTC. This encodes CASSSYLGREETQYF.

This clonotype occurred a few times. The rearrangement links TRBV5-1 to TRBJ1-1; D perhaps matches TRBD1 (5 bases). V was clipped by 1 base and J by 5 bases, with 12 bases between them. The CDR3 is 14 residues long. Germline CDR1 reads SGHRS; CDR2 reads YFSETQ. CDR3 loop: CASSLSVSGTEAFF. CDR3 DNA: TGCGCCAGCAGCTTGTCAGTGTCAGGGACTGAAGCTTTCTTT.

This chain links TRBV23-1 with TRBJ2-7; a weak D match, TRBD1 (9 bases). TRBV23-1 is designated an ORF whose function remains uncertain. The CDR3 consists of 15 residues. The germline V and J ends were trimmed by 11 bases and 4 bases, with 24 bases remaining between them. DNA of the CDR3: TGCGCCCGGGAGGGACAGGGTCGTTGTGAGTACGAGCAGTACTTC. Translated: CAREGQGRCEYEQYF.

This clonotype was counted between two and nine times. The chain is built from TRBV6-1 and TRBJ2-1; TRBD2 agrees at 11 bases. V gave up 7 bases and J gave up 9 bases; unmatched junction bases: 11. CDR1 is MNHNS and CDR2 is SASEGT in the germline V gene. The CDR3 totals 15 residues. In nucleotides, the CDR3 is TGTGCCAGCACCCTAACTAGCGGGAGCGGGGCTGAGCAGTTCTTC. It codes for CASTLTSGSGAEQFF.

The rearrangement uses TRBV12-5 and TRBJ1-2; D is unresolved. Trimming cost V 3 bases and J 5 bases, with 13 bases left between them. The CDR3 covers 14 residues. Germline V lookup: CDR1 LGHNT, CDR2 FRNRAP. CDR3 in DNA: TGTGCTAGTGGTTTACGGGAGGACGTTTATGGCTACACCTTC. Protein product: CASGLREDVYGYTF.